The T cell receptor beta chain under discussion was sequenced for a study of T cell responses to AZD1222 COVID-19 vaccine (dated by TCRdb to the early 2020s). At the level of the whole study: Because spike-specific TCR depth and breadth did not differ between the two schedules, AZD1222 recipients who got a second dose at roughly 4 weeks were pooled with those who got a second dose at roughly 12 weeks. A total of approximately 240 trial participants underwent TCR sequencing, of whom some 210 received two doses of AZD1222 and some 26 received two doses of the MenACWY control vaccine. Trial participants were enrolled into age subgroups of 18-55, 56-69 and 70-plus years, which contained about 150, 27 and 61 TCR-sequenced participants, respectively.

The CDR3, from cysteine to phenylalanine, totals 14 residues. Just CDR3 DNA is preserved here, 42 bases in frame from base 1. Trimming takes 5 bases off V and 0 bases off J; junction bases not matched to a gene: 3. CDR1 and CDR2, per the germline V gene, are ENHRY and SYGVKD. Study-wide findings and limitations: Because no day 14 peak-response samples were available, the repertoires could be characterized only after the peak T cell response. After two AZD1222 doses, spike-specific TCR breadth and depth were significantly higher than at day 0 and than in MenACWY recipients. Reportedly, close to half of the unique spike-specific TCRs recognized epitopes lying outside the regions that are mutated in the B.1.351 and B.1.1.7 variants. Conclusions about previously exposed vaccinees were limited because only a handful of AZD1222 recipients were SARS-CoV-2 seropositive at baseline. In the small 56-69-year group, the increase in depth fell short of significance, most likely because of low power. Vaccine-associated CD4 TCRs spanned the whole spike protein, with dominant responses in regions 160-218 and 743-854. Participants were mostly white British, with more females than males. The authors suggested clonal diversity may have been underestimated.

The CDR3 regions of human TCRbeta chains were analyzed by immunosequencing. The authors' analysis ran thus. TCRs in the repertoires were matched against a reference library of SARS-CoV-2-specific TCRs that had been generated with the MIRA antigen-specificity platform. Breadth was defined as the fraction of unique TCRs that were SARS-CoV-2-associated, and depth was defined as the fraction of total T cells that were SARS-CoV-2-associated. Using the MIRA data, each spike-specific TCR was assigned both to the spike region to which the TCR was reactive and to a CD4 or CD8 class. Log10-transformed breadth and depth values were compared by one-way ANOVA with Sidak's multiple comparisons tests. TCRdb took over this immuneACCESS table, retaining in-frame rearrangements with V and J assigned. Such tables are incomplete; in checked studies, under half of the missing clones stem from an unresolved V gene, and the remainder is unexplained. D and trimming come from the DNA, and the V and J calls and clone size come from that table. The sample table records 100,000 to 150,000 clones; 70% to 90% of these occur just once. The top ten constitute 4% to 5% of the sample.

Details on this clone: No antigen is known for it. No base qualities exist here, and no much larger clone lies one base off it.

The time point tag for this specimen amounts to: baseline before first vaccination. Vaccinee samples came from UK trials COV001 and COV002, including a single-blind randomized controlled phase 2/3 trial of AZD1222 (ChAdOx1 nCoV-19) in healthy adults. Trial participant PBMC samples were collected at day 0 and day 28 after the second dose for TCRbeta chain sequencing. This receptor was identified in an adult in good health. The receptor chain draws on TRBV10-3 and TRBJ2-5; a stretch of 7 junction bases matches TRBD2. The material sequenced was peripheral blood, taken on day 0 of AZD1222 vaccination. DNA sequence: TGTGCCATCAGTCCGGGACTAAACCAAGAGACCCAGTACTTC. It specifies CAISPGLNQETQYF.